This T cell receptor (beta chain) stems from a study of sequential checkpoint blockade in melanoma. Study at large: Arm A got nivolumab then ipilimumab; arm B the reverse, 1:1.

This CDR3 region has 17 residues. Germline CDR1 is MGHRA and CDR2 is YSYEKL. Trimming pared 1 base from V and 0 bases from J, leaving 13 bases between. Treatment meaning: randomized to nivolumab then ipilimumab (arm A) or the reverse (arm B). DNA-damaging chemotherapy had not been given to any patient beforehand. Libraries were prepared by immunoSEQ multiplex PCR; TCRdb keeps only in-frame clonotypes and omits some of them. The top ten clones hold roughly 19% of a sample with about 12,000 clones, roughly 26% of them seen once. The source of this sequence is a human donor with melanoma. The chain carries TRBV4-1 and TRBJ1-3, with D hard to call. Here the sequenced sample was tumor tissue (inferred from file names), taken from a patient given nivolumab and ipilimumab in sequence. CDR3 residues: CASSQVAGHSSGNTIYF. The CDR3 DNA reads TGCGCCAGCAGCCAAGTCGCGGGCCACAGCTCTGGAAACACCATATATTTT.